The entry below gives a single T cell receptor (beta chain) sequence along with its context. The data were obtained in a study of blood T cell repertoires in COVID-19. Overall study: Samples representing acute and convalescent COVID-19 were sourced from the United States, Italy and Spain. Sample material is recorded as cDNA or gDNA derived from T cells, B-cell-depleted T cells, or PBMCs.

Source study methods: Counts of nucleated cells, estimated from reference gene primer amplification, were obtained. The data were produced by immunoSEQ multiplex PCR, yet TCRdb's version contains in-frame clones alone and is incomplete. The V and J calls and clone size were taken over from that table, and D and trimming were inferred from the DNA. The data show 150,000 to 200,000 clones, with roughly 88% seen just once and roughly 2.1% held by the top ten. Germline loops: CDR1 MNHNY, CDR2 SVGAGI (reference sequence). Trimming cost V 6 bases and J 5 bases, with 7 bases left between them. The CDR3 covers 12 residues.

The source of this sequence is a young man with acute or convalescent COVID-19. The chain has TRBV6-6 and TRBJ2-2; D is perhaps TRBD1 (5 bases). Sequencing input: peripheral blood. This chain's CDR3 is CASRAGTGELFF. CDR3 DNA sequence: TGTGCCAGCAGGGCAGGGACCGGGGAGCTGTTTTTT.